A selection of T cell receptor beta chains follows, all from one sample in a study of shared clonotypes between healthy human individuals. Repertoires were generated with immunoSEQ multiplex PCR, while TCRdb's copy carries only in-frame clones and drops some. The data contain roughly 2.2 million clones, approximately 90% of them seen just once; the ten biggest clones take up roughly 0.34%. Sequencing was done on a sample of naive CD4+ T cells from PBMCs. These receptor sequences come from a man aged 18 to 29 in good health. Some clones in this sample may be carry-over from other donors' samples. Both conserved end residues are part of each CDR3. Each record gives: V gene, J gene, CDR3 length, D gene, clone size, CDR3 protein, CDR3 DNA. The D gene is left open where the match is weak. Clone size is not always given. Where it is, it says once, few, many or a class for expanded clones.

TRBV2	TRBJ2-2	16	TRBD1	.	CASMRETGVNTGELFF	TGTGCCAGCATGAGGGAGACAGGGGTGAACACCGGGGAGCTGTTTTTT
TRBV4-3	TRBJ2-7	14	.	.	CASSQESAGYEQYF	TGCGCCAGCAGCCAAGAGTCAGCGGGCTACGAGCAGTACTTC
TRBV10-3	TRBJ2-3	13	.	once	CALRDVRTDTQYF	TGTGCCCTCCGGGACGTACGCACAGATACGCAGTATTTT
TRBV25-1	TRBJ2-6	16	.	.	CASSAFGDSGANVLTF	TGTGCCAGCAGCGCTTTTGGAGACTCTGGGGCCAACGTCCTGACTTTC
TRBV27	TRBJ1-2	13	TRBD1	.	CASSLSRQGGYTF	TGTGCCAGCAGTTTATCACGACAGGGCGGCTACACCTTC
TRBV28	TRBJ1-2	15	.	.	CASRARDGGNYGYTF	TGTGCCAGCAGGGCCCGGGACGGGGGGAACTATGGCTACACCTTC
TRBV7-9	TRBJ1-1	17	.	.	CASSLGRGGRGKSEAFF	TGTGCCAGCAGCTTAGGACGAGGCGGGCGGGGGAAGTCTGAAGCTTTCTTT
TRBV7-8	TRBJ1-5	15	TRBD1	.	CASSLGTGGRQPQHF	TGTGCCAGCAGCTTAGGAACAGGGGGCCGGCAGCCCCAGCATTTT
TRBV5-1	TRBJ1-4	15	TRBD1	.	CASSWGTGLNEKLFF	TGCGCCAGCAGCTGGGGGACAGGATTAAATGAAAAACTGTTTTTT
TRBV5-1	TRBJ2-2	11	.	.	CASRNTGELFF	TGCGCCAGCCGAAACACCGGGGAGCTGTTTTTT
TRBV28	TRBJ2-7	19	TRBD2	.	CASRFPRRTSGRGTYEQYF	TGTGCCAGCAGATTCCCCCGTCGGACTAGCGGGAGGGGTACCTACGAGCAGTACTTC
TRBV7-2	TRBJ2-1	12	.	.	CASSLAGFVRFF	TGTGCCAGCAGCTTAGCGGGGTTCGTTCGGTTCTTC
TRBV5-6	TRBJ2-7	12	TRBD1	.	CASSPGRDRPIF	TGTGCCAGCAGTCCCGGGCGGGACAGGCCAATCTTC
TRBV5-1	TRBJ2-7	12	.	.	CASSFQGYEQYF	TGCGCCAGCAGCTTCCAGGGGTACGAGCAGTACTTC
TRBV6-5	TRBJ1-1	14	.	.	CASSYTREGTEAFF	TGTGCCAGCAGTTACACAAGGGAGGGGACTGAAGCTTTCTTT
TRBV11-2	TRBJ2-7	14	.	.	CASRASSSSYEQYF	TGTGCCAGCAGAGCTAGCAGCAGCTCCTACGAGCAGTACTTC
TRBV11-2	TRBJ2-5	15	.	.	CASSPLRGHGETQYF	TGTGCCAGCAGCCCTCTTAGAGGGCATGGAGAGACCCAGTACTTC
TRBV5-1	TRBJ1-2	15	.	.	CASSLRLTAAYGYTF	TGCGCCAGCAGCCTTCGACTCACGGCGGCCTATGGCTACACCTTC
TRBV28	TRBJ2-2	12	TRBD1	.	CASLQGAGELFF	TGTGCCAGCCTCCAGGGGGCCGGGGAGCTGTTTTTT
TRBV2	TRBJ2-7	13	.	.	CASRPGKPYEQYF	TGTGCCAGCAGGCCCGGGAAACCCTACGAGCAGTACTTC
TRBV9	TRBJ2-7	14	TRBD2	.	CASSAAGTTYEQYF	TGTGCCAGCAGCGCCGCCGGGACTACCTACGAGCAGTACTTC
TRBV15	TRBJ2-3	17	.	once	CATSRADLALLGDTQYF	TGTGCCACCAGCAGGGCCGATCTAGCACTGCTAGGGGATACGCAGTATTTT
TRBV19	TRBJ2-1	17	TRBD2	.	CASSRGLAGGARNEQFF	TGTGCCAGTAGTAGGGGACTAGCGGGTGGGGCGAGGAATGAGCAGTTCTTC
TRBV28	TRBJ1-1	13	.	.	CASSIIRRTEAFF	TGTGCCAGCAGTATTATACGGAGGACTGAAGCTTTCTTT
TRBV5-8	TRBJ2-3	16	TRBD2	.	CASSPGTSGRSDTQYF	TGTGCCAGCAGCCCGGGGACTAGCGGGAGATCGGATACGCAGTATTTT
TRBV21-1	TRBJ2-5	16	.	once	CASSKAPSGADETQYF	TGTGCCAGCAGCAAAGCGCCTTCAGGGGCTGACGAGACCCAGTACTTC
TRBV13	TRBJ2-4	17	TRBD2	.	CASSRSLAGVAKNIQYF	TGTGCCAGCAGCAGAAGCCTAGCGGGGGTAGCCAAAAACATTCAGTACTTC
TRBV5-1	TRBJ2-1	14	TRBD2	.	CASSLSLAGDEQFF	TGCGCCAGCAGCTTGTCGCTAGCGGGAGATGAGCAGTTCTTC
TRBV19	TRBJ1-5	19	.	.	CASAPGYESMGYSNQPQHF	TGTGCCAGTGCGCCGGGATACGAATCGATGGGGTATAGCAATCAGCCCCAGCATTTT
TRBV10-3	TRBJ2-7	13	.	once	CVYPPRISYEQYF	TGTGTCTACCCTCCCAGAATCTCCTACGAGCAGTACTTC
TRBV7-9	TRBJ2-5	13	.	.	CASSSGGGETQYF	TGTGCCAGCAGCTCCGGAGGTGGGGAGACCCAGTACTTC
TRBV19	TRBJ1-1	18	TRBD1	.	CASSGTMGQGAWDTEAFF	TGTGCCAGTAGCGGGACAATGGGACAGGGGGCATGGGACACTGAAGCTTTCTTT
TRBV5-1	TRBJ2-7	14	TRBD2	.	CASSSTGTRHEQYF	TGCGCCAGCAGCTCCACAGGGACTAGGCACGAGCAGTACTTC
TRBV12-5	TRBJ2-3	16	TRBD2	.	CASGRGLAGGPDTQYF	TGTGCTAGTGGGAGGGGACTAGCGGGAGGCCCAGATACGCAGTATTTT
TRBV11-3	TRBJ2-5	17	.	.	CASSPGRGMPNQETQYF	TGTGCCAGCAGCCCAGGACGGGGGATGCCAAATCAAGAGACCCAGTACTTC
TRBV2	TRBJ1-2	14	.	.	CASSVGLLNYGYTF	TGTGCCAGCAGTGTCGGTCTGCTTAACTATGGCTACACCTTC
TRBV28	TRBJ2-2	17	.	.	CASSLLVGALGAGELFF	TGTGCCAGCAGTTTATTAGTGGGGGCTTTAGGCGCCGGGGAGCTGTTTTTT
TRBV5-4	TRBJ1-5	12	.	few	CASSSEYQPQHF	TGTGCCAGCAGCTCCGAATATCAGCCCCAGCATTTT
TRBV28	TRBJ2-1	14	.	.	CASSTTGPYNEQFF	TGTGCCAGCAGCACCACGGGACCCTACAATGAGCAGTTCTTC
TRBV5-3	TRBJ1-3	18	TRBD1	.	CARRWRDRVGDSGNTIYF	TGTGCCAGAAGGTGGAGAGACAGGGTGGGGGATTCTGGAAACACCATATATTTT
TRBV27	TRBJ1-4	17	TRBD1	.	CASSFVGQGALNEKLFF	TGTGCCAGCAGTTTCGTGGGACAGGGGGCTTTGAATGAAAAACTGTTTTTT
TRBV2	TRBJ1-1	11	.	once	CASLVGPEAFF	TGTGCCAGCCTAGTCGGGCCTGAAGCTTTCTTT
TRBV14	TRBJ1-2	13	.	.	CASSPPRPTRYTF	TGTGCCAGCAGCCCACCCCGTCCAACCCGCTACACCTTC
TRBV7-2	TRBJ2-7	14	.	.	CANSPRGGEYEQYF	TGTGCCAACAGCCCGCGGGGAGGTGAATACGAGCAGTACTTC
TRBV28	TRBJ1-4	14	.	.	CASSRQDRSEKLFF	TGTGCCAGCAGCCGACAAGACAGAAGTGAAAAACTGTTTTTT